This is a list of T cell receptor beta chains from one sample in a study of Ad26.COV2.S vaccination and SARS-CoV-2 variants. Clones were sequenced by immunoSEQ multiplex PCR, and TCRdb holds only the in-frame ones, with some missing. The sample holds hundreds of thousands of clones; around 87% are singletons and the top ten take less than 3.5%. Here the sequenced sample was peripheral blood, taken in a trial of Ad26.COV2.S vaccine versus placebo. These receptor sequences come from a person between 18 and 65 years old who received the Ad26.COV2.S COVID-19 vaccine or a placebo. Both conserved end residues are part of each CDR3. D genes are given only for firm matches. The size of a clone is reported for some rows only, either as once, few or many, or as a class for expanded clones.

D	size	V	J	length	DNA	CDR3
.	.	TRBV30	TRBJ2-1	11	TGTGCCTGGAGGGCCTACAATGAGCAGTTCTTC	CAWRAYNEQFF
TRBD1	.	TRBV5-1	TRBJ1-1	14	TGCGCCAGCAGCCCGGGACAGGCCTACACTGAAGCTTTCTTT	CASSPGQAYTEAFF
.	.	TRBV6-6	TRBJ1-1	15	TGTGCCAGCAGTTACTCTGGGACAATAGACACTGAAGCTTTCTTT	CASSYSGTIDTEAFF
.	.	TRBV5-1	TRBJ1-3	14	TGCGCCAGCGCCCCCAGGGGAGGTGGAAACACCATATATTTT	CASAPRGGGNTIYF
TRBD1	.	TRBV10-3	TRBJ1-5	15	TGTGCCATCAGTGAGGGACAGGGAAGGAATCAGCCCCAGCATTTT	CAISEGQGRNQPQHF
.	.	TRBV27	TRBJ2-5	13	TGTGCCAGCAGTTTAGGGCCGGGGGAGACCCAGTACTTC	CASSLGPGETQYF
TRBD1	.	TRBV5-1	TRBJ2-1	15	TGCGCCAGCAGCGACAGGGGCGCCTCGTTCTATGAGCAGTTCTTC	CASSDRGASFYEQFF
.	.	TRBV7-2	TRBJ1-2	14	TGTGCCAGCAGCTTAGAGGTCAATCGATTAGGCTACACCTTC	CASSLEVNRLGYTF
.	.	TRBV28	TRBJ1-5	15	TGTGCCAGCAGTTTACCCGGACAGATCAATCAGCCCCAGCATTTT	CASSLPGQINQPQHF
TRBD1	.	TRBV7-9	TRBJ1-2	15	TGTGCCAGCAGCGCCGGACAGGAATTGGTCTATGGCTACACCTTC	CASSAGQELVYGYTF
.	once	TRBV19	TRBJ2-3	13	TGTGCCAGTAGTATAGCCGGCACAGATACGCAGTATTTT	CASSIAGTDTQYF
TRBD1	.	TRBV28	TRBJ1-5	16	TGTGCCAGCATCCCCTACAGGGGACAAAGCAATCAGCCCCAGCATTTT	CASIPYRGQSNQPQHF
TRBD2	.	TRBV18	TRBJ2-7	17	TGTGCCAGCTCTCGAATTACCGGGACTAGCGAATCCTACGAGCAGTACTTC	CASSRITGTSESYEQYF
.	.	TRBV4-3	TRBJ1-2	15	TGCGCCAGCAGCCAAGTAGAGAGGGTACACGGTGGCTACACCTTC	CASSQVERVHGGYTF
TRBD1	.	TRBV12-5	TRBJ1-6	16	TGTGCTAGTGGACCGACAGGGGTAGGGTATAATTCACCCCTCCACTTT	CASGPTGVGYNSPLHF
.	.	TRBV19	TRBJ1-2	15	TGTGCCAGTAGTTCACCCGCGGGGGGGCGGAATGGCTACACCTTC	CASSSPAGGRNGYTF
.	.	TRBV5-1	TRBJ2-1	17	TGCGCCAGCAGCTCATATTCAGGGAGTTCATTAGGCAATGAGCAGTTCTTC	CASSSYSGSSLGNEQFF
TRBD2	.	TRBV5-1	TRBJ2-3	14	TGCGCCAGCAGCTTGTCCAGCGGGAGGGAAACGCAGTATTTT	CASSLSSGRETQYF
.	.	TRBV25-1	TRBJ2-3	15	TGTGCCAGCAGCGGGGACTCCACCATCACAGATACGCAGTATTTT	CASSGDSTITDTQYF
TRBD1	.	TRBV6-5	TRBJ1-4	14	TGTGCCAGCAGATACCGGACAGGGAGTGAAAAACTGTTTTTT	CASRYRTGSEKLFF
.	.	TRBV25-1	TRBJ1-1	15	TGTGCCAGCAGTGACCAAGGCTGGGGGAACACTGAAGCTTTCTTT	CASSDQGWGNTEAFF
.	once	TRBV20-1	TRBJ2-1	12	TGCAGTGCTAGTCGGCAGGCCAATGAGCAGTTCTTC	CSASRQANEQFF
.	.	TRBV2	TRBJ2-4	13	TGTGCCAGCAGTGTTCCGCGCACGGGGATTCAGTACTTC	CASSVPRTGIQYF
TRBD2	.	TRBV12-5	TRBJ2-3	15	TGTGCTAGTGGTTTGGGAGCGGGAGAGGTTGGTACGCAGTATTTT	CASGLGAGEVGTQYF
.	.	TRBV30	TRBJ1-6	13	TGTGCCTGGAATCCGCAGGCAGGTTCACCCCTCCACTTT	CAWNPQAGSPLHF
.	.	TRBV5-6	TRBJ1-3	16	TGTGCCAGCAGCTTTGGGCCAACCCGGGGAGGAAACACCATATATTTT	CASSFGPTRGGNTIYF
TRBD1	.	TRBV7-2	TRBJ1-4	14	TGTGCCAGCAGCGTACAGGGGTTGGGCGAAAAACTGTTTTTT	CASSVQGLGEKLFF
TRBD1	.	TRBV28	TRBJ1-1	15	TGTGCCAGCAGGGGACAGACAAAAAGGAGCACTGAAGCTTTCTTT	CASRGQTKRSTEAFF
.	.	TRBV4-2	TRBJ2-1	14	TGTGCCAGCAGCCAAGTAGGCACGGAACTTGGGCAGTTCTTC	CASSQVGTELGQFF
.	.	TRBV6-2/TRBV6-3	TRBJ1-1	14	TGTGCCAGCAGTTACTCCCAGGGGCGCGCTGAAGCTTTCTTT	CASSYSQGRAEAFF
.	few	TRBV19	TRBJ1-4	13	TGTGCCAGTAGTATCCAGGGAGGTGAAAAACTGTTTTTT	CASSIQGGEKLFF
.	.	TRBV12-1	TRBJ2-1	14	TGTGCCAGCAGCTTTCCCATGGCCCGGAGTGAGCAGTTCTTC	CASSFPMARSEQFF
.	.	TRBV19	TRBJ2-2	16	TGTGCCAGTAGTAAACGGCAGGCCGCGAACACCGGGGAGCTGTTTTTT	CASSKRQAANTGELFF
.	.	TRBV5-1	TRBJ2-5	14	TGCGCCAGCAGCTTGGTGCCAAACCAAGAGACCCAGTACTTC	CASSLVPNQETQYF
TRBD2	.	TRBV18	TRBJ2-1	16	TGTGCCAGCTCTCCCCTAGCGGGAGGGCCCAACAATGAGCAGTTCTTC	CASSPLAGGPNNEQFF
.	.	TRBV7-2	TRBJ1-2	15	TGTGCCAGCAGCTTAGCGCACGGGCCCAACTATGGCTACACCTTC	CASSLAHGPNYGYTF
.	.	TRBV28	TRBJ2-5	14	TGTGCCAGCAGTTTTTGGACAGCACAAGAGACCCAGTACTTC	CASSFWTAQETQYF
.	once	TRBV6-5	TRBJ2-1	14	TGTGCCAGCAGTAGCACGACACCAGACAATGAGCAGTTCTTC	CASSSTTPDNEQFF
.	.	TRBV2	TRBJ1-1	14	TGTGCCAGCAGAATAGGGGGGATGAACACTGAAGCTTTCTTT	CASRIGGMNTEAFF
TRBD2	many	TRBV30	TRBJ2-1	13	TGTGCCTGGAGTTCAGAATTAGCGGGTCCCCGTTTCTTC	CAWSSELAGPRFF
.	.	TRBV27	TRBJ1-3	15	TGTGCCAGCAGCCAGCCCCGGGAGCCGGGAAACACCATATATTTT	CASSQPREPGNTIYF
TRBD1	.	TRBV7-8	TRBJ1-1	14	TGTGCCAGCAGCCAATACAGGGGGCCAACTGAAGCTTTCTTT	CASSQYRGPTEAFF
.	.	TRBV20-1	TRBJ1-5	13	TGCAGTGCTAGTTCCGTGGGACCGGATGCCCAGCATTTT	CSASSVGPDAQHF
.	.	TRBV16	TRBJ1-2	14	TGTGCCAGCAGCCTCTCGACTGGCCACTATGGCTACACCTTC	CASSLSTGHYGYTF
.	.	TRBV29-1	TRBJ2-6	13	TGCAGCGTGGGCCACGTTGGGGCCAACGTCCTGACTTTC	CSVGHVGANVLTF
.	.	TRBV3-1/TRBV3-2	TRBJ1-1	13	TGTGCCAGCAGCCAAGGACTGGGGACTGAAGCTTTCTTT	CASSQGLGTEAFF
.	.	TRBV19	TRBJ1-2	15	TGTGCCAGTAGTATCGTGACAGGAGCTAACTATGGCTACACCTTC	CASSIVTGANYGYTF
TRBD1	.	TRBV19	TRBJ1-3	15	TGTGCCAGTAGCCCGGGGAGGGGGCATGGAAACACCATATATTTT	CASSPGRGHGNTIYF